This T cell receptor (beta chain) was captured in a study of vaccination effects on CD4 cells after COVID-19. The ViraFEST assay expanded antigen-specific CD4+ T cells with viral peptide pools before sequencing. With roughly nine days of culture completed, CD4+ T cells were isolated. Negative nucleocapsid antibody tests before and after vaccination confirmed no previous SARS-CoV-2 infection. Using immunoSEQ multiplex PCR, the repertoire was profiled, and TCRdb retains in-frame clones only, with some absent. The repertoire consists of 68,000 or so clones, with about four fifths occurring once and the leading ten covering more than 10%. Concerning this clone itself: The target antigen is unknown.

The sample was CD4+ T cells from PBMCs cultured with SARS-CoV-2 spike peptides, taken before COVID-19 vaccination. The sequence was obtained from a human donor who received a COVID-19 vaccine.

As DNA, the CDR3 is TGTGCCATCAGGGGGCTAGAAGGTGATACGCAGTATTTT. It yields the protein CAIRGLEGDTQYF. The gene calls are TRBV10-3 and TRBJ2-3, with D possibly being TRBD1 (5 bases). The CDR3 length is 13 residues. The germline V and J ends were trimmed by 6 bases and 6 bases, with 13 bases remaining between them. Germline loops: CDR1 ENHRY, CDR2 SYGVKD.